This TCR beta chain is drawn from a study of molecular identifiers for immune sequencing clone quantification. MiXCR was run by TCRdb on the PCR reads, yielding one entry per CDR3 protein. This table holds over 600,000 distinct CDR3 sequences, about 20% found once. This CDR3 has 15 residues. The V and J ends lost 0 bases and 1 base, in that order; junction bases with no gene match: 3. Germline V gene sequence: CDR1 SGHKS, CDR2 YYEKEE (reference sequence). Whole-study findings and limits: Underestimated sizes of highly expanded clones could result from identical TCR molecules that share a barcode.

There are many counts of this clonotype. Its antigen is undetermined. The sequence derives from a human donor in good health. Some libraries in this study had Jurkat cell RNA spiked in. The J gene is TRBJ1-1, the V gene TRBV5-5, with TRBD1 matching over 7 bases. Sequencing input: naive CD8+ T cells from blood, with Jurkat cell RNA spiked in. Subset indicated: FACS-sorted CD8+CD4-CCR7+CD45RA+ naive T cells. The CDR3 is CASSLVNRGNTEAFF. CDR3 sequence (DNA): TGTGCCAGCAGCTTGGTGAACAGGGGGAACACTGAAGCTTTCTTT. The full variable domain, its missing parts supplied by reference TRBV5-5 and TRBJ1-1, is DAGVTQSPTHLIKTRGQQVTLRCSPISGHKSVSWYQQVLGQGPQFIFQYYEKEERGRGNFPDRFSARQFPNYSSELNVNALLLGDSALYLCASSLVNRGNTEAFFGQGTRLTVV.